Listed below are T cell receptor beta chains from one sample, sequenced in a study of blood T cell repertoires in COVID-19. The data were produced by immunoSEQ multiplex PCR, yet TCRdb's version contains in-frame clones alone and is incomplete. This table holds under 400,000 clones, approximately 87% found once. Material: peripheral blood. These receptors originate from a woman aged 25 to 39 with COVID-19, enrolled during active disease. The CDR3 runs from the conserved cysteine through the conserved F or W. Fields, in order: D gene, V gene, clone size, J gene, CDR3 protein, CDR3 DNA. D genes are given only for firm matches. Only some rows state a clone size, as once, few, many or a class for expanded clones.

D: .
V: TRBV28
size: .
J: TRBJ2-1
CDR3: CASSLLGDSYNEQFF
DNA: TGTGCCAGCAGTTTATTAGGGGATAGCTACAATGAGCAGTTCTTC

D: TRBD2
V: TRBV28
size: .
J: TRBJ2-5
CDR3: CASSPPRGGETQYF
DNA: TGTGCCAGCAGTCCCCCCCGCGGGGGAGAGACCCAGTACTTC

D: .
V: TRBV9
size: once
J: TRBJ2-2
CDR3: CASSVRVDTGELFF
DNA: TGTGCCAGCAGCGTGCGGGTCGACACCGGGGAGCTGTTTTTT

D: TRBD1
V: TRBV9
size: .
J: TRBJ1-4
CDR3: CASSVGVGQGNEKLFF
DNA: TGTGCCAGCAGCGTAGGGGTCGGACAGGGTAATGAAAAACTGTTTTTT

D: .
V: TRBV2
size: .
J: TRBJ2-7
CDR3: CASSGLWYEQYF
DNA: TGTGCCAGCAGTGGACTGTGGTACGAGCAGTACTTC

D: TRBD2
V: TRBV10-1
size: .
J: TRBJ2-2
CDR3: CASRGGLVTGELFF
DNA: TGCGCCAGCAGGGGGGGACTAGTCACCGGGGAGCTGTTTTTT

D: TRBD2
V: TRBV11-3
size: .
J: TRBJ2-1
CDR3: CASSAASGSVNEQFF
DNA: TGTGCCAGCAGCGCTGCTAGCGGGAGTGTCAATGAGCAGTTCTTC

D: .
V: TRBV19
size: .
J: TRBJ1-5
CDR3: CASKPGNQPQHF
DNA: TGTGCCAGTAAGCCAGGGAATCAGCCCCAGCATTTT

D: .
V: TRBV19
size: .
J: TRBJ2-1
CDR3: CASMRGFSNEQFF
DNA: TGTGCCAGTATGCGGGGATTCAGCAATGAGCAGTTCTTC

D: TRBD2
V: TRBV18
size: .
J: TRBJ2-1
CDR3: CASSPGSGSNMNEQFF
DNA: TGTGCCAGCTCACCGGGCAGCGGGAGTAATATGAATGAGCAGTTCTTC

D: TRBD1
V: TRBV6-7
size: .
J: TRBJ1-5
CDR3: CASSYPPGKDRVCQPQHF
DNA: TGTGCCAGCAGTTACCCCCCTGGCAAGGACAGGGTTTGTCAGCCCCAGCATTTT

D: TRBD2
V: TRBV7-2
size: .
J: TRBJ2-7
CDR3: CASSLRGRLYEQYF
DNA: TGTGCCAGCAGCTTACGCGGGAGACTCTACGAGCAGTACTTC

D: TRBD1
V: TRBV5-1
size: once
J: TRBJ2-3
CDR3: CASSHQGASTDTQYF
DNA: TGCGCCAGCAGTCATCAGGGGGCGAGCACAGATACGCAGTATTTT

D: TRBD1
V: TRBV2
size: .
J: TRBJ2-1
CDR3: CASSPTGGRSYNEQFF
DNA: TGTGCCAGCAGTCCGACAGGGGGCAGGAGCTACAATGAGCAGTTCTTC

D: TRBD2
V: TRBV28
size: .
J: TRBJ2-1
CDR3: CASSPSPTSGSPLRNEQFF
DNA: TGTGCCAGCAGCCCATCCCCGACTAGCGGGAGTCCCCTTCGCAATGAGCAGTTCTTC

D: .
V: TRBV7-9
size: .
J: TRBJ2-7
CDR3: CASSLAQAVYEQYF
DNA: TGTGCCAGCAGCTTAGCCCAGGCTGTCTACGAGCAGTACTTC

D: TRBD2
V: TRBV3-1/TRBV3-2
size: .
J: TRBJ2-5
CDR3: CASSQEIAGGPGETQYF
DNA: TGTGCCAGCAGCCAAGAAATAGCGGGAGGGCCTGGAGAGACCCAGTACTTC

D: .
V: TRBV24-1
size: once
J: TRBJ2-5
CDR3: CATSALGGRETQYF
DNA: TGTGCCACCAGTGCCCTGGGGGGGCGAGAGACCCAGTACTTC

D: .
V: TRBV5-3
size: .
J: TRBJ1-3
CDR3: CARSLANSGNTIYF
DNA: TGTGCCAGAAGCTTGGCAAACTCTGGAAACACCATATATTTT

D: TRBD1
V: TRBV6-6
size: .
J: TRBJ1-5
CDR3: CASSPGQPNQPQHF
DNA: TGTGCCAGCAGCCCGGGACAGCCCAATCAGCCCCAGCATTTT

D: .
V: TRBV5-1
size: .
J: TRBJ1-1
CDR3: CASSFGRGTEAFF
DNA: TGCGCCAGCAGCTTTGGACGGGGGACTGAAGCTTTCTTT

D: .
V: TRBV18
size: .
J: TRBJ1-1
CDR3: CASSPRPPGGEGAFF
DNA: TGTGCCAGCTCACCACGTCCGCCGGGGGGCGAGGGAGCTTTCTTT

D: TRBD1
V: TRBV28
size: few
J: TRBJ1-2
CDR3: CASSSGTENYGYTF
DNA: TGTGCCAGCAGTTCCGGGACAGAGAACTATGGCTACACCTTC

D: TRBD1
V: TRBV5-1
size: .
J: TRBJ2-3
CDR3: CASSWDSLSTDTQYF
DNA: TGCGCCAGCAGCTGGGACAGCCTAAGCACAGATACGCAGTATTTT

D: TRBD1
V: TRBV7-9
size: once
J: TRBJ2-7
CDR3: CASSPGQGFYEQYF
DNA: TGTGCCAGCAGCCCCGGACAGGGGTTCTACGAGCAGTACTTC

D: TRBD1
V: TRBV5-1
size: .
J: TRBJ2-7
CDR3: CASSLVGGDGSYEQYF
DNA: TGCGCCAGCAGCCTGGTAGGGGGCGACGGTTCCTACGAGCAGTACTTC

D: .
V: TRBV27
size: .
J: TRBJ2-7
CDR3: CASSLTSGNSYEQYF
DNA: TGTGCCAGCAGTTTAACCAGCGGTAACTCCTACGAGCAGTACTTC

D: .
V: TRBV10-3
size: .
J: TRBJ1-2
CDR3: CAITAQQGNYGYTF
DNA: TGTGCCATCACCGCGCAGCAGGGCAACTATGGCTACACCTTC

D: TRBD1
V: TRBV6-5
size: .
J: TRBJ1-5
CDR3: CASRRDRVGQPQHF
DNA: TGTGCCAGCAGGAGGGACAGGGTTGGTCAGCCCCAGCATTTT

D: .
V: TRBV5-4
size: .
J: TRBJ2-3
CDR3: CASSLLTLTDTQYF
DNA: TGTGCCAGCAGCTTGTTGACTCTCACAGATACGCAGTATTTT

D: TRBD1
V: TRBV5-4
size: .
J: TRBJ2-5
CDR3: CASSFGRQGAFETQYF
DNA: TGTGCCAGCAGCTTTGGGAGGCAGGGGGCCTTTGAGACCCAGTACTTC

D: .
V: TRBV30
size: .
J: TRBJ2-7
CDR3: CAWSPVSYEQYF
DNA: TGTGCCTGGAGTCCAGTTTCCTACGAGCAGTACTTC

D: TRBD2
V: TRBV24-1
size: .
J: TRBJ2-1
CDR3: CATSDFQGSGTYNEQFF
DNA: TGTGCCACCAGTGATTTTCAGGGTAGCGGGACCTACAATGAGCAGTTCTTC

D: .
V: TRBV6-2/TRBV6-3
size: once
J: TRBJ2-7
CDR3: CASRPSGKGINEQYF
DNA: TGTGCCAGCAGGCCTTCAGGTAAAGGTATTAACGAGCAGTACTTC

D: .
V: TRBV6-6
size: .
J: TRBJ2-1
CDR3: CASRLAQSSYNEQFF
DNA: TGTGCCAGCAGGTTAGCGCAGAGCTCCTACAATGAGCAGTTCTTC

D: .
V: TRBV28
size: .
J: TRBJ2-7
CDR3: CASKTDGINEQYF
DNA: TGTGCCAGCAAAACCGACGGGATAAACGAGCAGTACTTC

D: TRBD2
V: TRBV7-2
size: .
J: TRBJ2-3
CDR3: CASSLPTSGTDTQYF
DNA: TGTGCCAGCAGCTTACCTACTAGCGGCACAGATACGCAGTATTTT

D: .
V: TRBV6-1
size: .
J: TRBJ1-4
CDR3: CASSDERERPEEKLFF
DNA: TGTGCCAGCAGTGATGAGCGGGAACGTCCGGAGGAAAAACTGTTTTTT

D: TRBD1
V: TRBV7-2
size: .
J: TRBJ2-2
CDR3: CASSWDRAGELFF
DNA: TGTGCCAGCAGTTGGGACAGGGCCGGGGAGCTGTTTTTT

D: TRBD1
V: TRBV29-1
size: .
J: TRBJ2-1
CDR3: CSVPQGMSYNEQFF
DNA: TGCAGCGTCCCACAGGGGATGTCCTACAATGAGCAGTTCTTC

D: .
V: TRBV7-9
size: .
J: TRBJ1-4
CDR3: CASSLAVEKLFF
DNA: TGTGCCAGCAGCTTAGCCGTGGAGAAACTGTTTTTT

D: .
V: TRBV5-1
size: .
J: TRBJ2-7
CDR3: CASSLDGRTFYEQYF
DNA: TGCGCCAGCAGCTTGGACGGACGGACATTCTACGAGCAGTACTTC

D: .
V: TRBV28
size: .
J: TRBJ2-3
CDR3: CASSQAGSGTDTQYF
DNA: TGTGCCAGCAGCCAGGCGGGGTCTGGGACAGATACGCAGTATTTT

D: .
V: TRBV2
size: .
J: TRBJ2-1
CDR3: CASASPDEQFF
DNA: TGTGCCAGCGCGTCGCCGGATGAGCAGTTCTTC

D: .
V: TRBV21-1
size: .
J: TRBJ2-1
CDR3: CASSRLAPKVHEQFF
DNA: TGTGCCAGCAGCCGCCTAGCCCCGAAGGTACATGAGCAGTTCTTC

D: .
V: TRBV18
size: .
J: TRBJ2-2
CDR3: CASSPPGQNTGELFF
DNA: TGTGCCAGCTCACCACCGGGACAGAACACCGGGGAGCTGTTTTTT